This T cell receptor beta chain is drawn from a study of OX40 agonist ivuxolimab in advanced cancers. Autoimmune disease history or systemic immunosuppression barred patients. Patients had blood sampled at baseline and again on cycle 4 day 1 and cycle 7 day 1. About this clone itself: Antigen unknown.

The repertoire was sequenced with immunoSEQ multiplex PCR; TCRdb's copy has only in-frame clones and lacks some. The sample has tens of thousands of clones, 80% to 95% seen once. Study results and limitations: Also showing low normalized T-cell clonal expansion were some of the nonresponders. CD8+ T cells (on average) carried more expanded clones than CD4+ T cells.

The origin of this receptor is an adult with an advanced solid tumor such as melanoma, head and neck, liver or kidney cancer. Sequencing was performed on CD4+ or CD8+ T cells sorted from blood, taken in a trial of the OX40 agonist ivuxolimab.

CDR3 DNA: TGTGCCAGCAGCCGGACAGGGGGCTTCGACGGCTACACCTTC. This sequence encodes CASSRTGGFDGYTF. The gene calls are TRBV6-1 and TRBJ1-2, with 11 nucleotides matching TRBD1. V was clipped by 6 bases and J by 8 bases; unmatched bases: 8. Germline values: CDR1 MNHNS, CDR2 SASEGT. CDR3 length: 14 residues.